The T cell receptor beta chain under discussion was sequenced for a study of beta chain features in type 1 diabetes. Sorting gave populations that all exceeded 98% purity. This CDR3 region has 14 residues. This clone showed up just a few times. The authors reverse transcribed all of the isolated RNA, so sequencing captured expressed TCRB transcripts. The table came from immunoSEQ multiplex PCR; TCRdb's copy has only in-frame clones and leaves some out. The sample carries 350,000 to 450,000 clones, approximately 13% recorded once. The sequence was collected from a man between 25 and 39 years old in good health. This chain connects TRBV12-2 to TRBJ2-7; the table names TRBD1, a call not compared with the DNA. TRBV12-2 represents a pseudogene. Specimen: naive CD4+ T cells from blood. CDR3 nucleotide sequence: TGTGCAAGTCGCCGTGGGGCCAGGGGTCACGAGCAGTACTTC. Protein sequence: CASRRGARGHEQYF.